The source of this TCR beta chain is a study of blood T cell repertoires in COVID-19. Across the study: Samples of COVID-19 (acute and convalescent) were obtained from the United States, Italy and Spain. T cells, B-cell-depleted T cells, or PBMCs supplied cDNA or gDNA.

TCRdb keeps only in-frame clones here, not all; method: immunoSEQ multiplex PCR. The repertoire holds under 250,000 clones, with around 88% as singletons. Germline values: CDR1 MNHEY, CDR2 SMNVEV (reference sequence). The V and J ends lost 6 bases and 1 base, in that order; junction bases with no gene match: 9. This CDR3 comprises 16 residues. Recruited during active infection, patients (from Seattle) were subsequently followed longitudinally. The chain employs TRBV27 and TRBJ1-1; 9 nucleotides align to TRBD1. Sequencing was performed on peripheral blood. This TCR came from a woman aged 30 to 39 with COVID-19, enrolled during active disease. CDR3 sequence: CASRAIGDRANTEAFF. The CDR3 DNA follows: TGTGCCAGCAGGGCCATCGGGGACAGGGCGAACACTGAAGCTTTCTTT.